Listed here are 17 T cell receptor beta chains from one sample, sequenced in a study of T-cell memory formation after mild COVID-19. A single record per CDR3 protein comes from TCRdb applying MiXCR to the 5' RACE reads. The sample consists of around 250,000 distinct CDR3 sequences, approximately 9% of them appearing once. Sequencing was performed on PBMCs or a T cell subset sorted from them (not recorded which). All receptors derive from a man aged 18 to 29 who had mild COVID-19 (a few samples of this study predate the infection). Cell type and time point are not known.

This chain joins TRBV27 and TRBJ2-3; TRBD2 agrees at 12 bases. Germline loops: CDR1 MNHEY, CDR2 SMNVEV (reference sequence). Trimming took 5 bases from V and 3 from J; bases not matched to a gene: 9. The CDR3 loop spans 17 amino acids. CDR3 bases: TGTGCCAGCAGTACCCCTAGCGGGGGGGCTCGGACAGATACGCAGTATTTT. Its translation: CASSTPSGGARTDTQYF.

This clonotype was observed a handful of times. The chain carries TRBV5-1 and TRBJ2-2; D remains ambiguous. The CDR3 sequence is 14 residues long. From germline, CDR1 is SGHRS and CDR2 YFSETQ. The V gene lost 1 base and the J gene lost 3 bases, with 7 bases spanning the gap. The CDR3 nucleotides are TGCGCCAGCAGCTTGTACGGTTACACCGGGGAGCTGTTTTTT. Protein product: CASSLYGYTGELFF.

This clonotype was seen a handful of times. The chain uses TRBV7-2 and TRBJ2-3; 8 nucleotides line up with TRBD2. Germline CDR1 reads SGHTA; CDR2 reads FQGNSA. V shed 6 bases, J shed 0 bases, and the junction held 5 bases outside the gene matches. This CDR3 is built from 15 residues. CDR3 in amino acids: CASRSLAASTDTQYF. For the CDR3, the DNA is TGTGCCAGCAGGTCACTAGCGGCTAGCACAGATACGCAGTATTTT. The full variable domain, its missing parts supplied by reference TRBV7-2 and TRBJ2-3, is GAGVSQSPSNKVTEKGKDVELRCDPISGHTALYWYRQSLGQGLEFLIYFQGNSAPDKSGLPSDRFSAERTGGSVSTLTIQRTQQEDSAVYLCASRSLAASTDTQYFGPGTRLTVL.

This clonotype was observed many times. V is TRBV12-3 or TRBV12-4 and J is TRBJ2-4; D unclear. Trimming left V 2 bases short and J 8 bases short, with 7 bases between. CDR3 length: 12 amino acids. CDR3 sequence: CASSLLEDIQYF. In nucleotides, the CDR3 is TGTGCCAGCAGTTTATTAGAGGACATTCAGTACTTC.

This clonotype was recorded many times. This chain connects TRBV4-1 to TRBJ2-3, with a possible D match to TRBD2 (5 bases). CDR1 is MGHRA and CDR2 is YSYEKL in the germline V gene. The CDR3 runs to 15 residues. The V end lost 4 bases, the J end lost 5 bases, and 16 bases lay between the germline ends. CDR3 loop: CASSLPPRAEDTQYF. CDR3 in DNA: TGCGCCAGCAGCCTCCCCCCGCGGGCAGAAGATACGCAGTATTTT.

This clonotype was counted only a few times. The chain has TRBV7-8 and TRBJ2-5, with TRBD2 matching 11 bases. With V trimmed by 3 bases and J by 4 bases, 22 bases remained unmatched. CDR3 size: 21 residues. Germline V gene sequence: CDR1 SGHVS, CDR2 FQNEAQ. CDR3 nucleotide sequence: TGTGCCAGCAGCTTCCTCCAGAGACTAGCGGGGCACAACCTCGGGGGAGAGACCCAGTACTTC. It yields the protein CASSFLQRLAGHNLGGETQYF.

The J gene is TRBJ1-1, the V gene TRBV11-2, with a weak D call TRBD1 (6 bases). Germline loops: CDR1 SGHAT, CDR2 FQNNGV. V shed 5 bases and J shed 6 bases, with 16 bases lying between them. The CDR3 length is 14 residues. CDR3 DNA sequence: TGTGCCAGCAGCCAGCTACAGGGTTTTGCTGAAGCTTTCTTT. This gives the protein CASSQLQGFAEAFF.

This clonotype showed up just a few times. This chain links TRBV7-3 with TRBJ1-6; D gene uncertain. V lost 4 bases and J 7 bases, leaving 8 bases between the germline ends. The CDR3 is 13 amino acids. The V gene's germline CDR1 is SGHTA and CDR2 FQGTGA. The CDR3 bases are TGTGCCAGCAGCTATGGGTTAAATTCACCCCTCCACTTT. It codes for CASSYGLNSPLHF. Supplemented by reference TRBV7-3 and TRBJ1-6, the full variable domain reads GAGVSQTPSNKVTEKGKYVELRCDPISGHTALYWYRQSLGQGPEFLIYFQGTGAADDSGLPNDRFFAVRPEGSVSTLKIQRTERGDSAVYLCASSYGLNSPLHFGNGTRLTVT.

This clonotype has a count of ten or more. The genes are TRBV4-3 and TRBJ2-1; TRBD1 aligns across 10 bases. Germline V gives CDR1 LGHNA, CDR2 YSLEER. The CDR3 consists of 14 residues. J was trimmed by 8 bases and V by 4 bases; bases with no gene match: 5. The DNA of the CDR3 is TGCGCCAGCAGCCCAGGACAGGGGGGGGATGAGCAGTTCTTC. Translated, it gives CASSPGQGGDEQFF.

This clonotype was detected a few times. This rearrangement joins TRBV7-2 to TRBJ2-5; D possibly corresponds to TRBD2 (6 bases). The CDR3 length is 14 residues. V lost 5 bases and J 5 bases, leaving 15 bases between the germline ends. Germline CDR1 reads SGHTA; CDR2 reads FQGNSA. The DNA for the CDR3 is TGTGCCAGCAGCCCACCGGGACTGGGGGAGACCCAGTACTTC. This encodes CASSPPGLGETQYF.

This clonotype has a count of ten or more. V and J are TRBV13 and TRBJ2-3, with TRBD2 as a possible D gene (5 bases). CDR3 size: 16 residues. V gave up 5 bases and J gave up 2 bases, with 17 bases separating them. Germline CDR1 and CDR2: PRHDT and FYEKMQ (reference sequence). The CDR3 region is CASSPLRETTTDTQYF. The CDR3 bases are TGTGCCAGCAGCCCCCTCCGGGAAACCACCACAGATACGCAGTATTTT.

V and J are TRBV6-5 and TRBJ1-5, with 7 positions matching TRBD1. Trimming at V came to 8 bases and at J to 6 bases, leaving 13 bases not matched to a gene. CDR1 MNHEY and CDR2 SVGAGI come from the germline V gene. This CDR3 contains 15 residues. The CDR3 DNA sequence: TGTGCCAGCGGCGATACAGGGGAGGCTTCTCAGCCCCAGCATTTT. Its translation is CASGDTGEASQPQHF.

The table lists this clonotype with a few counts. The chain links TRBV20-1 to TRBJ1-4; 9 bases map to TRBD1. The CDR3 contains 14 residues. Germline CDR1 is DFQATT and CDR2 is SNEGSKA (reference sequence). The V and J ends lost 6 bases and 8 bases, in that order; junction bases with no gene match: 10. CDR3 DNA: TGCAGTGCAACTAAACAGGGGGCTTGGGAAAAACTGTTTTTT. Translation gives CSATKQGAWEKLFF.

The V and J genes are TRBV7-9 and TRBJ2-1, with 9 bases matching TRBD2. V was clipped by 4 bases and J by 4 bases; unmatched bases: 11. Germline loops: CDR1 SEHNR, CDR2 FQNEAQ (reference sequence). The CDR3 contains 17 residues. CDR3 residues: CASSSPPASGDYNEQFF. Here the CDR3 DNA reads TGTGCCAGCAGCTCCCCTCCAGCTAGCGGGGATTACAATGAGCAGTTCTTC.

V is TRBV12-3 or TRBV12-4 and J is TRBJ1-1; tentatively, D is TRBD1 (5 bases). Trimming took off 10 bases at V and 8 bases at J, with 14 bases between the two ends. The CDR3 runs 11 residues. CDR3: CATGRSWEAFF. The CDR3 DNA sequence: TGTGCCACAGGGAGGAGCTGGGAAGCTTTCTTT.

The CDR3 loop is CASSVDPGTEFNEKLFF. The CDR3 nucleotides are TGTGCCAGCAGCGTAGACCCCGGGACAGAGTTTAATGAAAAACTGTTTTTT. This rearrangement joins TRBV9 to TRBJ1-4; the match to TRBD1 covers 7 bases. This CDR3 contains 17 residues. V shed 0 bases, J shed 4 bases, and the junction held 9 bases outside the gene matches. Germline CDR1 reads SGDLS; CDR2 reads YYNGEE.

The V and J genes are TRBV4-3 and TRBJ1-2, with 8 bases lining up with TRBD1. Germline V gene data show CDR1 as LGHNA and CDR2 as YSLEER. V was pared by 0 bases and J by 2 bases, with 5 bases of the junction left unmatched. The CDR3 totals 16 residues. The CDR3 spells CASSQDRTGLNYGYTF. The CDR3 DNA reads TGCGCCAGCAGCCAAGATAGGACAGGGTTGAACTATGGCTACACCTTC.